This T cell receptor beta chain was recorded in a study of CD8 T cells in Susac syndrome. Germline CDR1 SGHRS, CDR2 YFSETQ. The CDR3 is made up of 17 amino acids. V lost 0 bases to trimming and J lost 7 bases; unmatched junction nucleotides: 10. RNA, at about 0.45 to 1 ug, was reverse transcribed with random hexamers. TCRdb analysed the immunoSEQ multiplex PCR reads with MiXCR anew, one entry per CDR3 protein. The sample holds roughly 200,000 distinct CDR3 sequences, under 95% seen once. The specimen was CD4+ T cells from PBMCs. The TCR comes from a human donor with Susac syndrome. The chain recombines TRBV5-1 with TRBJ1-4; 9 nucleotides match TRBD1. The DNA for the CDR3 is TGCGCCAGCAGCTTGGAGAGGACAGGGGTGTGGGGTGAAAAACTGTTTTTT. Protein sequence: CASSLERTGVWGEKLFF.